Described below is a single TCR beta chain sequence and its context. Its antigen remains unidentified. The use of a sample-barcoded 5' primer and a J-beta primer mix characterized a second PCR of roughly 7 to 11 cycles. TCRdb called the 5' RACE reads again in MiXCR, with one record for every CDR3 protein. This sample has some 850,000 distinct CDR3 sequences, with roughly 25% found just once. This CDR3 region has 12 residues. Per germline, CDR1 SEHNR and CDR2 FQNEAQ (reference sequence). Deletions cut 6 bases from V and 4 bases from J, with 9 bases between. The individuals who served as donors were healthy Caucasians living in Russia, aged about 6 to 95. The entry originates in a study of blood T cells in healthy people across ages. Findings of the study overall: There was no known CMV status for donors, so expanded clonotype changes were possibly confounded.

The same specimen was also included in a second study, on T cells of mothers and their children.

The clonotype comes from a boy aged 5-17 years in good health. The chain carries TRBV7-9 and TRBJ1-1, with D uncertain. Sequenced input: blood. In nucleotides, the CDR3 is TGTGCCAGCAGTCCAGATCCCACTGAAGCTTTCTTT. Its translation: CASSPDPTEAFF. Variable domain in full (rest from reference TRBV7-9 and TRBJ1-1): DTGVSQNPRHKITKRGQNVTFRCDPISEHNRLYWYRQTLGQGPEFLTYFQNEAQLEKSRLLSDRFSAERPKGSFSTLEIQRTEQGDSAMYLCASSPDPTEAFFGQGTRLTVV.